Following are 7 T cell receptor beta chains from one sample sequenced in a study of T cells in tuberculosis. TCRdb's copy holds only in-frame clones and misses some; the assay was immunoSEQ multiplex PCR. Of about 36,000 clones listed, 93% are singletons. The sequencing sample was made of PBMCs. Receptors were obtained from a donor aged 10-29 years with latent tuberculosis or without tuberculosis infection.

V and J are TRBV27 and TRBJ2-7; TRBD1 agrees at 8 bases. Trimming took 5 bases from V and 2 from J; bases not matched to a gene: 5. CDR3 length: 14 amino acids. From germline, CDR1 is MNHEY and CDR2 SMNVEV (reference sequence). This CDR3 reads CASSHRDRTYEQYF. DNA of the CDR3: TGTGCCAGCAGTCACCGGGACAGGACCTACGAGCAGTACTTC.

CDR3: CATLGSLNYGYTF. As DNA, the CDR3 is TGTGCCACCCTCGGGTCGTTGAACTATGGCTACACCTTC. The rearrangement uses TRBV6-6 and TRBJ1-2, with D unresolved. V was cut by 10 bases and J by 2 bases, with 14 bases left in between. The CDR3 sequence is 13 residues long. Germline-derived CDR1 and CDR2 are MNHNY and SVGAGI (reference sequence).

The chain is built from TRBV5-6 and TRBJ2-3; the match to TRBD2 covers 8 bases. J lost 2 bases, V lost 3 bases, and 5 bases had no gene match. Germline V CDR1 and CDR2: SGHDT, YYEEEE. The CDR3 is 15 residues long. The CDR3 sequence is CASSWLAGLTDTQYF. CDR3 coding DNA: TGTGCCAGCAGCTGGCTAGCGGGCCTCACAGATACGCAGTATTTT. Variable domain in full (rest from reference TRBV5-6 and TRBJ2-3): DAGVTQSPTHLIKTRGQQVTLRCSPKSGHDTVSWYQQALGQGPQFIFQYYEEEERQRGNFPDRFSGHQFPNYSSELNVNALLLGDSALYLCASSWLAGLTDTQYFGPGTRLTVL.

V gene TRBV10-2 combines with J gene TRBJ1-3, with TRBD1 as a possible D gene (5 bases). CDR1 is WSHSY and CDR2 is SAAADI in the germline V gene. Trimming pared 0 bases from V and 7 bases from J, leaving 13 bases between. This CDR3 contains 15 residues. The CDR3 sequence: CASSESGGAVNTIYF. The CDR3 DNA sequence: TGCGCCAGCAGTGAGTCGGGCGGGGCCGTTAACACCATATATTTT.

The CDR3 nucleotides are TGTGCCAGCAGTCCGCGGCCGGGGACAGGGTTCAATTCACCCCTCCACTTT. Its translation: CASSPRPGTGFNSPLHF. This sequence joins TRBV27 and TRBJ1-6; 9 bases map to TRBD1. Losses at the gene ends were 5 bases for V and 7 bases for J; bases not matched to a gene: 12. This CDR3 has 17 amino acids. Germline CDR1 is MNHEY and CDR2 is SMNVEV (reference sequence).

This sequence joins TRBV7-9 and TRBJ2-7, with D tentatively TRBD2 (6 bases). The CDR3 covers 15 residues. Germline CDR1 reads SEHNR; CDR2 reads FQNEAQ (reference sequence). Trimming stripped 1 base from V and 1 base from J, with 11 bases between. CDR3 DNA sequence: TGTGCCAGCAGCTTAGACCCCAGCGGGTCCTACGAGCAGTACTTC. It codes for CASSLDPSGSYEQYF.

V and J are TRBV6-1 and TRBJ1-4, with D perhaps TRBD1 (6 bases). The CDR3 extends over 13 amino acids. The V end lost 3 bases, the J end lost 6 bases, and 8 bases lay between the germline ends. CDR1 MNHNS and CDR2 SASEGT come from the germline V gene. Here the CDR3 reads CASSEGAHEKLFF. CDR3 sequence (DNA): TGTGCCAGCAGTGAGGGGGCGCATGAAAAACTGTTTTTT.